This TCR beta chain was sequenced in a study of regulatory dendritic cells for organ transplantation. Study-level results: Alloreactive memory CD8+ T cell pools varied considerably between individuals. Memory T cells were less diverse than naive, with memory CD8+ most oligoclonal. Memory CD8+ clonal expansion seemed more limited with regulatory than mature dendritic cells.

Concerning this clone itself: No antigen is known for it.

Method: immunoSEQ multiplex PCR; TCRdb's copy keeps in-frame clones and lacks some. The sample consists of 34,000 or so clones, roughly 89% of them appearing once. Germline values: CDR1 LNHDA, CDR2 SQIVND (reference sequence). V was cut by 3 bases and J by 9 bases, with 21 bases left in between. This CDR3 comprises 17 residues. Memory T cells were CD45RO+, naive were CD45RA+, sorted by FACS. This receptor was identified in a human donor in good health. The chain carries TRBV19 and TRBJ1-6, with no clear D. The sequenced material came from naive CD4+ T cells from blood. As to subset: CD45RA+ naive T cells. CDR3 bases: TGTGCCAGTAGTATCGTCGGCTCGCCTCGTAGTGGTTCACCCCTCCACTTT. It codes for CASSIVGSPRSGSPLHF.